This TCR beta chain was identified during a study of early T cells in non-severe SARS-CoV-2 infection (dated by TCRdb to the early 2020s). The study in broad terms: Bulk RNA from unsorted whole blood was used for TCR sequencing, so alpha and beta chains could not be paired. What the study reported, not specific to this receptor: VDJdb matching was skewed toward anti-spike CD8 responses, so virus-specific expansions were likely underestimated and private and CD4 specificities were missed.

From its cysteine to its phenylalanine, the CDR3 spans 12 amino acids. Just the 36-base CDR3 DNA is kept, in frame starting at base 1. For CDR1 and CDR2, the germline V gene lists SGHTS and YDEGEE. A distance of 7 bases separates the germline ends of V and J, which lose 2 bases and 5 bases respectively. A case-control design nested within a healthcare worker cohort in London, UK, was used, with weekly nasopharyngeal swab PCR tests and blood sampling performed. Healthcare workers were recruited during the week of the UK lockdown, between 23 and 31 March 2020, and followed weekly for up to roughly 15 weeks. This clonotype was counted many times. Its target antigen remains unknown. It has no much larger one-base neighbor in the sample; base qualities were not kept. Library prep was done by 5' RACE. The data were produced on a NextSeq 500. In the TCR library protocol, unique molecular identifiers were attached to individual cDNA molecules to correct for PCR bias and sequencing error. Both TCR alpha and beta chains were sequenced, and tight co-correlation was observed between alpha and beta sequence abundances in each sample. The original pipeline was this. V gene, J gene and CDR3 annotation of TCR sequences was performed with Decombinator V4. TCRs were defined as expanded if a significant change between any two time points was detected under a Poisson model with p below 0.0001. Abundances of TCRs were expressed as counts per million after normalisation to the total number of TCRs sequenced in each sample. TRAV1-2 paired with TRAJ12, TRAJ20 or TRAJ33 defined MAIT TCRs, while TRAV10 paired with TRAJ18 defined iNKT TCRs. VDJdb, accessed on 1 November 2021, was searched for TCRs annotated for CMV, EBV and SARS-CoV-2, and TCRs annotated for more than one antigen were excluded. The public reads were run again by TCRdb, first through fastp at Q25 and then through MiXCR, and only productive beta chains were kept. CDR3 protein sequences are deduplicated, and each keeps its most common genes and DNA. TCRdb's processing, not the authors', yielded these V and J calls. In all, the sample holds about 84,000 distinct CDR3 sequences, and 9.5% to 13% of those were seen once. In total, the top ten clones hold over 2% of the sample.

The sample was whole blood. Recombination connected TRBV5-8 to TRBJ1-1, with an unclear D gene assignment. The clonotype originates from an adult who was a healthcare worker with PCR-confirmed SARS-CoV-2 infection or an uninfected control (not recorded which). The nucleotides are TGTGCCAGCAGCTTCAAGTGGACTGAAGCTTTCTTT. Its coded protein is CASSFKWTEAFF. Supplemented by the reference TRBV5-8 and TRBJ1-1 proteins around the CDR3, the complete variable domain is EAGVTQSPTHLIKTRGQQATLRCSPISGHTSVYWYQQALGLGLQFLLWYDEGEERNRGNFPPRFSGRQFPNYSSELNVNALELEDSALYLCASSFKWTEAFFGQGTRLTVV.